The 17 T cell receptor beta chains listed next were all sequenced from one sample in a study of shared clonotypes between healthy human individuals. Some clones are missing from TCRdb's copy, which holds only in-frame ones; the method was immunoSEQ multiplex PCR. The sample records about 2.2 million clones, approximately 92% being singletons. Positive CCR7 selection of CD45RO-negative cells yielded the naive CD8 cells, and terminally differentiated effector memory CD45RA+ cells were excluded. The sample consisted of naive CD8+ T cells from PBMCs. These receptors all come from a man aged 18-30 years in good health. Some clones in this sample may be carry-over from other donors' samples.

Comments on this clone: In the same sample, other DNA sequences code for this CDR3. The chain links TRBV7-2 to TRBJ2-7; no clear D. CDR3 length: 11 amino acids. The germline V gene encodes CDR1 SGHTA and CDR2 FQGNSA. Trimming took off 6 bases at V and 1 base at J, with 4 bases between the two ends. Here the CDR3 DNA reads TGTGCCAGCAGAGGGTCCTACGAGCAGTACTTC. Protein sequence: CASRGSYEQYF.

The CDR3 reads CASSSPSDNEQFF. The CDR3 DNA sequence: TGTGCCAGCAGCTCCCCAAGCGACAATGAGCAGTTCTTC. The chain links TRBV7-3 to TRBJ2-1; D is unresolved. This CDR3 is 13 amino acids long. V was cut by 4 bases and J by 5 bases, with 9 bases left in between. The germline V gene has CDR1 SGHTA and CDR2 FQGTGA.

About this clone: Other nucleotide sequences from this sample produce the same CDR3. V gene TRBV7-9 combines with J gene TRBJ2-1; D is possibly TRBD2 (5 bases). Germline lookup yields CDR1 SEHNR and CDR2 FQNEAQ (reference sequence). The CDR3 has 12 residues. The V gene lost 4 bases and the J gene lost 8 bases, with 9 bases spanning the gap. CDR3 nucleotides: TGTGCCAGCAGCTCGGTGAGGGATGAGCAGTTCTTC. Residues: CASSSVRDEQFF.

The chain links TRBV28 to TRBJ1-5; 9 nucleotides align to TRBD1. V shed 5 bases, J shed 6 bases, and the junction held 8 bases outside the gene matches. The CDR3 sequence is 15 residues long. Per germline, CDR1 MDHEN and CDR2 SYDVKM. CDR3 sequence: CASSLRQGGGQPQHF. Written as DNA, the CDR3 is TGTGCCAGCAGTCTAAGACAGGGGGGAGGTCAGCCCCAGCATTTT.

The gene calls are TRBV4-1 and TRBJ2-2, with 9 positions matching TRBD1. Germline trimming cut 3 bases from V and 8 bases from J; bases unmatched to any gene: 7. CDR1 and CDR2 (germline): MGHRA, YSYEKL. This CDR3 region has 15 residues. CDR3 protein: CASSQTGGRVGELFF. DNA of the CDR3: TGCGCCAGCAGCCAGACAGGGGGTCGGGTTGGGGAGCTGTTTTTT.

This clone was observed a few times. The chain employs TRBV13 and TRBJ1-2, with D hard to call. The CDR3 is 11 residues long. Deletions cut 5 bases from V and 10 bases from J, with 11 bases between. The V gene's germline CDR1 is PRHDT and CDR2 FYEKMQ (reference sequence). This CDR3 reads CASSLGSDYTF. As DNA, the CDR3 is TGTGCCAGCAGCCTCGGTAGTGACTACACCTTC.

CDR3 coding DNA: TGTGCCAGCAGTTTAGTCAGGGGCCCGGGGGAGCAGTACTTC. Its protein product is CASSLVRGPGEQYF. The V gene is TRBV27, the J gene TRBJ2-7, with D possibly TRBD1 on 6 matching bases. CDR1 and CDR2 (germline): MNHEY, SMNVEV (reference sequence). V was shortened by 2 bases and J by 7 bases, with 15 bases between the two germline ends. This CDR3 region has 14 residues.

The rearrangement links TRBV18 to TRBJ1-1; a weak D match, TRBD1 (5 bases). Germline V CDR1 and CDR2: KGHSH, LQKENI. V was clipped by 3 bases and J by 2 bases, with 16 bases between them. This CDR3 region has 16 residues. CDR3 in amino acids: CASSPTGLRLNTEAFF. CDR3 coding DNA: TGTGCCAGCTCACCCACGGGACTTCGATTAAACACTGAAGCTTTCTTT. Full variable domain (outside the CDR3, taken from reference TRBV18 and TRBJ1-1): NAGVMQNPRHLVRRRGQEARLRCSPMKGHSHVYWYRQLPEEGLKFMVYLQKENIIDESGMPKERFSAEFPKEGPSILRIQQVVRGDSAAYFCASSPTGLRLNTEAFFGQGTRLTVV.

The V call is TRBV28, the J call TRBJ2-7, with 7 bases matching TRBD1. From germline, CDR1 is MDHEN and CDR2 SYDVKM. CDR3 size: 15 residues. V gave up 5 bases and J gave up 3 bases; unmatched junction bases: 10. The CDR3 DNA sequence: TGTGCCAGCAGTCCCCGACAGGGTAGAATCTACGAGCAGTACTTC. This sequence encodes CASSPRQGRIYEQYF.

The chain links TRBV7-6 to TRBJ2-7; a possible D gene is TRBD2 (6 bases). The CDR3 is made up of 16 amino acids. Trimming left V 0 bases short and J 7 bases short, with 19 bases between. Germline CDR1 reads SGHVS; CDR2 reads FNYEAQ. The CDR3 here is CASSLASAGRSMEQYF. In DNA form, the CDR3 reads TGTGCCAGCAGCTTAGCGTCTGCGGGAAGGTCAATGGAGCAGTACTTC.

This clone was seen once. This rearrangement joins TRBV27 to TRBJ1-1; no definite D call. Germline values: CDR1 MNHEY, CDR2 SMNVEV (reference sequence). The CDR3 runs 13 residues. V lost 3 bases and J lost 5, with 10 bases in between. CDR3 in DNA: TGTGCCAGCAGTTTTCGACTACTAACTGAAGCTTTCTTT. It translates to CASSFRLLTEAFF.

The chain recombines TRBV28 with TRBJ2-7; D not resolved. This CDR3 comprises 13 residues. V shed 6 bases and J shed 1 base, with 10 bases lying between them. Germline V lookup: CDR1 MDHEN, CDR2 SYDVKM. The CDR3 sequence: CASRPRESYEQYF. In DNA form, the CDR3 reads TGTGCCAGCAGGCCCCGTGAGTCCTACGAGCAGTACTTC.

The chain is built from TRBV28 and TRBJ2-1; 11 nucleotides match TRBD2. Germline CDR1 is MDHEN and CDR2 is SYDVKM. The ends lost 1 base at V and 7 bases at J; junction bases unmatched: 3. This CDR3 is 15 amino acids long. CDR3 sequence reads: CASSLFSSGRNEQFF. The CDR3 bases are TGTGCCAGCAGTTTATTCTCTAGCGGGAGGAATGAGCAGTTCTTC.

This chain joins TRBV10-3 and TRBJ2-7; D possibly corresponds to TRBD1 (7 bases). CDR1 and CDR2 from the germline V gene are ENHRY and SYGVKD. The V end was cut by 7 bases, the J end by 0 bases, with 10 bases between. The CDR3 consists of 13 residues. The CDR3 loop is CAITGDSSYEQYF. CDR3 DNA sequence: TGTGCCATCACGGGGGACAGCTCCTACGAGCAGTACTTC.

CDR3 sequence: CASSFHGQGAPGNTIYF. The CDR3 DNA follows: TGTGCCAGCAGTTTTCACGGGCAGGGGGCACCTGGAAACACCATATATTTT. V and J are TRBV28 and TRBJ1-3; TRBD1 matches at 8 bases. Trimming at V came to 3 bases and at J to 2 bases, leaving 9 bases not matched to a gene. This CDR3 comprises 17 residues. Germline V gene lookup returns CDR1 MDHEN and CDR2 SYDVKM.

The chain has TRBV10-3 and TRBJ1-5; D call uncertain. The V and J ends lost 10 bases and 6 bases respectively, with 4 bases between them. The length of the CDR3 is 9 residues. Germline assignment: CDR1 ENHRY and CDR2 SYGVKD. The CDR3 is CANVQPQHF. CDR3 sequence (DNA): TGTGCCAACGTTCAGCCCCAGCATTTT.

The chain links TRBV6-5 to TRBJ2-2; unclear D gene. The CDR3 has 15 amino acids. Germline values: CDR1 MNHEY, CDR2 SVGAGI. Deletions cut 4 bases from V and 2 bases from J, with 11 bases between. The CDR3 bases are TGTGCCAGCAGTTCCAACCGTGAAAACACCGGGGAGCTGTTTTTT. Encoded protein: CASSSNRENTGELFF.